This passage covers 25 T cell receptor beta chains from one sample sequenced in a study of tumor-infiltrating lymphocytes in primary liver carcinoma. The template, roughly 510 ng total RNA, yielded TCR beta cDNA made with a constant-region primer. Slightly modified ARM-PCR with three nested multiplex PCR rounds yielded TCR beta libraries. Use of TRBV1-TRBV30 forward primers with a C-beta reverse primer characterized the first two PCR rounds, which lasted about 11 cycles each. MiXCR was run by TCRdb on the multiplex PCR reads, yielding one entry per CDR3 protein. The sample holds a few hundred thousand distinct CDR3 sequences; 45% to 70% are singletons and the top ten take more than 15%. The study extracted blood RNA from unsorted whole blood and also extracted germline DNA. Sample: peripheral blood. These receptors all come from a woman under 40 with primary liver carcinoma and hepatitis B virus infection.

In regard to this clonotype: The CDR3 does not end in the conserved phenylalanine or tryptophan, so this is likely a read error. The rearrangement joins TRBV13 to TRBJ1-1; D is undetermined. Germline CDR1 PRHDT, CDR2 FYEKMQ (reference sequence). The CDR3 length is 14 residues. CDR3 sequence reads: CASGRGGVNTKAFV. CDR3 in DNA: TGTGCCAGCGGTCGAGGAGGCGTGAACACTAAAGCTTTCGTT.

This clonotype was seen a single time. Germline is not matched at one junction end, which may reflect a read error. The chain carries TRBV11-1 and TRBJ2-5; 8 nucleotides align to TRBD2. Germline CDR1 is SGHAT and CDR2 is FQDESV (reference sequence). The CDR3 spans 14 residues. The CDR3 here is CASSRSGGEETQYF. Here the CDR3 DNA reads TGCGCCAGCAGCCGTTCCGGGGGGGAAGAGACCCAGTACTTC. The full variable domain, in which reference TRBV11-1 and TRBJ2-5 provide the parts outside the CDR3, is EAEVAQSPRYKITEKSQAVAFWCDPISGHATLYWYRQILGQGPELLVQFQDESVVDDSQLPKDRFSAERLKGVDSTLKIQPAELGDSAMYLCASSRSGGEETQYFGPGTRLLVL.

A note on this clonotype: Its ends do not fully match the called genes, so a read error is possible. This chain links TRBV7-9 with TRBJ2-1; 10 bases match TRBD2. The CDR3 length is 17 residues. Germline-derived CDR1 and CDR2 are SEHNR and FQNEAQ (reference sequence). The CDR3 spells CASSGLSGGASHNEQFF. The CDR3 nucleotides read TGTGCGAGCAGCGGGTTGAGCGGGGGGGCCTCCCACAATGAGCAGTTCTTC.

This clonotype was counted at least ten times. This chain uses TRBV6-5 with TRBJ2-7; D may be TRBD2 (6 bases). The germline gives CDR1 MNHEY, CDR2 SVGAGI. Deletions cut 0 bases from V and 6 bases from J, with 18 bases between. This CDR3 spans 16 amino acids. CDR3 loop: CASSYSYGTAGSEQYF. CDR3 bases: TGTGCCAGCAGTTACTCTTACGGGACTGCCGGGAGCGAGCAGTACTTC.

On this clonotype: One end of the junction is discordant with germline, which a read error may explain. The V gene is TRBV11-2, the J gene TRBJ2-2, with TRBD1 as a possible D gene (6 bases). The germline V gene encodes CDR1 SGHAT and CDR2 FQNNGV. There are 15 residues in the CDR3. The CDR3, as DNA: TGTGCCAGCAGCTTAAGGGGGAGAGGCACAGGGAAGCTGTTTTTC. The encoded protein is CASSLRGRGTGKLFF.

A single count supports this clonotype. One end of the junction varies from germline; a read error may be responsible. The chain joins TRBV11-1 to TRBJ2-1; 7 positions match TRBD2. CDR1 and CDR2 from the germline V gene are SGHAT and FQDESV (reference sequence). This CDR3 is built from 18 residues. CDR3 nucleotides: TGTGCCAGCAGCTTAGGTGGGAGCGGGACGAGTGGTCGTAATGGGCAGTTCTTC. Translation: CASSLGGSGTSGRNGQFF.

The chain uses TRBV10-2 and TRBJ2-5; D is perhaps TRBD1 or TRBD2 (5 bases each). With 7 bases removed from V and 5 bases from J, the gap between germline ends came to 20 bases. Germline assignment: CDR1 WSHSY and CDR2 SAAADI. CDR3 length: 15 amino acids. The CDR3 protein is CASKDRDAIAETQYF. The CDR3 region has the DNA TGCGCCAGCAAGGACCGGGACGCTATAGCGGAGACCCAGTACTTC.

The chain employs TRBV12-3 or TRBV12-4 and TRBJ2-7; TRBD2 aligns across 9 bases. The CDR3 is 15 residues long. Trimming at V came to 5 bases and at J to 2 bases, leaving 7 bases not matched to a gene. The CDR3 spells CASSEGAGGTYEQYF. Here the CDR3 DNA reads TGTGCCAGCAGTGAGGGGGCGGGAGGGACCTACGAGCAGTACTTC.

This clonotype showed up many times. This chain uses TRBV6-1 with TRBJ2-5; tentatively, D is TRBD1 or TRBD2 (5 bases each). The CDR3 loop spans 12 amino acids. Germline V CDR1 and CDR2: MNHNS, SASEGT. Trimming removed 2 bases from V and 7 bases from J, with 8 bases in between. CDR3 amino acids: CASSERGVTQYF. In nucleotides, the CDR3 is TGTGCCAGCAGTGAAAGAGGGGTGACCCAGTACTTC.

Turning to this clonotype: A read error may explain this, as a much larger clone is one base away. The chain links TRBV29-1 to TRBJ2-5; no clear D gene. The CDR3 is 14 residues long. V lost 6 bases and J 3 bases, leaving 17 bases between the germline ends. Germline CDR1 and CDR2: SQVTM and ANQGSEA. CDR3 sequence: CSVATADREETQYF. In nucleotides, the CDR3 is TGCAGCGTAGCGACTGCGGACCGTGAAGAGACCCAGTACTTC. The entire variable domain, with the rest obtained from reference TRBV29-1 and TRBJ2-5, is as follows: SAVISQKPSRDICQRGTSLTIQCQVDSQVTMMFWYRQQPGQSLTLIATANQGSEATYESGFVIDKFPISRPNLTFSTLTVSNMSPEDSSIYLCSVATADREETQYFGPGTRLLVL.

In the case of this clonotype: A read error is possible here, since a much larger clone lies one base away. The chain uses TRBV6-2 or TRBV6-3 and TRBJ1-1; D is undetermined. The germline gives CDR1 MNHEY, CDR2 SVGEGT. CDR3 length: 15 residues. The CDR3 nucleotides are TGTGCCAGCAGTTACTATCAGTCCGGAGTTGGTGAAGCTTCCTTT. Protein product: CASSYYQSGVGEASF.

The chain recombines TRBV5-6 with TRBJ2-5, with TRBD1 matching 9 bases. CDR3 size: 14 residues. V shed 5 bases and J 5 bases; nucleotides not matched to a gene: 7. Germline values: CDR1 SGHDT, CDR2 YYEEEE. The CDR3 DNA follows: TGTGCCAGCAGTACGACAGGGGGTAAGGAGACCCAGTACTTC. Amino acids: CASSTTGGKETQYF.

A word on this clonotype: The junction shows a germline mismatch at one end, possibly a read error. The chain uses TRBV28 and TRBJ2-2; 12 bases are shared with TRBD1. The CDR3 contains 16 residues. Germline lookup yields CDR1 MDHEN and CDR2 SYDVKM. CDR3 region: CASNPWDRGLTGELFF. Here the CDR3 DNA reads TGTGCCAGCAATCCGTGGGACAGGGGGCTGACCGGGGAGCTATTTTTT.

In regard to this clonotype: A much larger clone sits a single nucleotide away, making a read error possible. For the CDR3, the DNA is TGTGCCAGCAGTCCAGGGGTAAGCAATCAGCCCCAGCATTTT. This encodes CASSPGVSNQPQHF. The chain recombines TRBV28 with TRBJ1-5; possibly TRBD1 for D (6 bases). The V gene's germline CDR1 is MDHEN and CDR2 SYDVKM. This CDR3 region has 14 residues. Trimming left V 5 bases short and J 1 base short, with 9 bases between.

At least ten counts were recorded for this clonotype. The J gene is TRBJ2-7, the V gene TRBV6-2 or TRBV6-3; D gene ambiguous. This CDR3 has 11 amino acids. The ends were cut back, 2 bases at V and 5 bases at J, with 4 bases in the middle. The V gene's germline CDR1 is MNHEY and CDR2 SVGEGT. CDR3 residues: CASSYRNEQYF. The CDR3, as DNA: TGTGCCAGCAGTTACCGGAACGAGCAGTACTTC.

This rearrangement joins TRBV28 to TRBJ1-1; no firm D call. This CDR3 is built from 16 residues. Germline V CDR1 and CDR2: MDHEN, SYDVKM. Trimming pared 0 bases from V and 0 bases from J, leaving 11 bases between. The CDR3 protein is CASSLWGSTLNTEAFF. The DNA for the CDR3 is TGTGCCAGCAGTTTATGGGGGAGCACGTTGAACACTGAAGCTTTCTTT.

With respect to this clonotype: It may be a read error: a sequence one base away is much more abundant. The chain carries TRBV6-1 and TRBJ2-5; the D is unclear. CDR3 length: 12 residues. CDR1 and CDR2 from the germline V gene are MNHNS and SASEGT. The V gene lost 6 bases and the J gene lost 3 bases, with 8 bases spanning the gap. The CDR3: CASSDREETQYF. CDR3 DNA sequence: TGTGCCAGCAGCGACCGAGAAGAGACCCAGTACTTC.

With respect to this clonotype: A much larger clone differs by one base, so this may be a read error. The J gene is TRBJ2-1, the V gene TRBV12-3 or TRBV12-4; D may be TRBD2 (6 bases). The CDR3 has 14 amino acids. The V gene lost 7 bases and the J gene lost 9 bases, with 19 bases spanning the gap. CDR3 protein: CASTTTGEGGEQFF. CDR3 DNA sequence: TGTGCCAGCACAACTACGGGGGAAGGCGGTGAGCAGTTCTTC.

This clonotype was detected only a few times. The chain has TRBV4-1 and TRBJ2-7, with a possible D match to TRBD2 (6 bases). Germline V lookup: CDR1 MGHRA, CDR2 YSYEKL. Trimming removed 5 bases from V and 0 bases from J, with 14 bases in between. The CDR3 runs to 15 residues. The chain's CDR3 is CASSTLAPSSYEQYF. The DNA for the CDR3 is TGCGCCAGCAGCACACTAGCTCCCAGCTCCTACGAGCAGTACTTC.

CDR3 protein: CSVGLAGFDEQFF. The CDR3 nucleotides read TGCAGCGTTGGGCTAGCGGGCTTCGACGAGCAGTTCTTC. The V gene is TRBV29-1, the J gene TRBJ2-1, with 8 bases aligning to TRBD2. The CDR3 length is 13 residues. The V and J ends lost 4 bases and 10 bases, in that order; junction bases with no gene match: 9. The germline CDR1 and CDR2 sequences are SQVTM and ANQGSEA.

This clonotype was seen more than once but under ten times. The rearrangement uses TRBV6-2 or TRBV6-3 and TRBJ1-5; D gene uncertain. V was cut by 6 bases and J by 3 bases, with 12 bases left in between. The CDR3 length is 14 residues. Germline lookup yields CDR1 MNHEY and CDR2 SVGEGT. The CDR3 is CASSPGGLNQPQHF. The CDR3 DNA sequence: TGTGCCAGCAGCCCCGGCGGGCTCAATCAGCCCCAGCATTTT.

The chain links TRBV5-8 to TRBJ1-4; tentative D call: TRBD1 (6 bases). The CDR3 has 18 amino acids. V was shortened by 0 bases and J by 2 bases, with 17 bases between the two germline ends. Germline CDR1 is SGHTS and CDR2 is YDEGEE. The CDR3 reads CASSLGARTVETNEKLFF. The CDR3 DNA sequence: TGTGCCAGCAGCTTGGGGGCGCGGACAGTGGAGACTAATGAAAAACTGTTTTTT.

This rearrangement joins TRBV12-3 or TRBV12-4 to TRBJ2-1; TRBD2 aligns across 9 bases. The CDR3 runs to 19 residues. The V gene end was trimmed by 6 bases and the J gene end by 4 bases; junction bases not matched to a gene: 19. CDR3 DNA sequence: TGTGCCAGCAGCCACGGAAGACTAGCGGTTCCTGACACTTACAATGAGCAGTTCTTC. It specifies CASSHGRLAVPDTYNEQFF.

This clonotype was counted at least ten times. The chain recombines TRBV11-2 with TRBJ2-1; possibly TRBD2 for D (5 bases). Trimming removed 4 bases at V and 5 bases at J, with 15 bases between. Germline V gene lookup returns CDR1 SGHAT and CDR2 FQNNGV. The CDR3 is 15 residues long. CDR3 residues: CASSSNRVSDNEQFF. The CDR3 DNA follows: TGTGCCAGCAGCTCTAATCGTGTTAGCGACAATGAGCAGTTCTTC.

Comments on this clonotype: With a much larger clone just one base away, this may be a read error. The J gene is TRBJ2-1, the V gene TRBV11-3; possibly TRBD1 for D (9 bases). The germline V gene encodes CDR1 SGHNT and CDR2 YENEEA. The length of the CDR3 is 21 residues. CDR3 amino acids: CASSSGRGTGRVNSLINEQSF. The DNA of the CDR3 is TGTGCCAGCAGCTCCGGGAGGGGGACAGGGAGGGTCAATAGCCTAATTAATGAGCAGTCCTTC.